What follows are 12 T cell receptor beta chains derived from one specimen sequenced in a study of cytomegalovirus exposure and HLA in healthy donors. In the PCR, 60 Vbeta and 13 Jbeta primers were used. Profiling relied on immunoSEQ multiplex PCR, and the TCRdb table lists in-frame clones only, not all of them. The table has under 200,000 clones, less than 85% seen once; the top ten hold 4.5% to 6%. The sequenced sample was PBMCs. Receptors were obtained from a man in his forties or fifties in good health and CMV-seronegative.

The chain carries TRBV29-1 and TRBJ2-5; 8 bases agree with TRBD1. The end of the DNA fits TRBJ2-7 better, so the J call may be wrong. Germline V gene data show CDR1 as SQVTM and CDR2 as ANQGSEA. The CDR3 sequence is 13 residues long. DNA of the CDR3: TGCAGCGCCCACTGCAGGGGGCCGTACGAGCAGTACTTC. Protein sequence: CSAHCRGPYEQYF.

The V call is TRBV5-5, the J call TRBJ1-4; D is possibly TRBD1 (5 bases). Trimming removed 1 base at V and 8 bases at J, with 12 bases between. Germline V gene sequence: CDR1 SGHKS, CDR2 YYEKEE (reference sequence). This CDR3 comprises 14 residues. The CDR3 loop reads CASSLRTPAEKLFF. CDR3 DNA: TGTGCCAGCAGCTTGAGGACACCCGCCGAAAAACTGTTTTTT.

The chain links TRBV11-2 to TRBJ1-2; 8 positions match TRBD1. CDR3 size: 13 residues. Germline V gives CDR1 SGHAT, CDR2 FQNNGV. With V trimmed by 5 bases and J by 8 bases, 7 bases remained unmatched. The CDR3 here is CASSPGGAGGYTF. The DNA of the CDR3 is TGTGCCAGCAGCCCAGGGGGCGCGGGGGGCTACACCTTC.

The chain has TRBV5-1 and TRBJ1-4, with TRBD1 matching over 8 bases. J gave up 4 bases and V 4 bases, and 6 bases lay outside the gene matches. There are 15 residues in the CDR3. Germline V CDR1 and CDR2: SGHRS, YFSETQ. The CDR3 region has the DNA TGCGCCAGCAGCAGAGACAGGGGCCATAATGAAAAACTGTTTTTT. Translated: CASSRDRGHNEKLFF.

This chain joins TRBV5-1 and TRBJ2-7; 7 bases are shared with TRBD1. The CDR3 runs to 13 residues. Losses at the gene ends were 3 bases for V and 3 bases for J; bases not matched to a gene: 3. Germline lookup yields CDR1 SGHRS and CDR2 YFSETQ. CDR3 sequence reads: CASSYDRVYEQYF. The CDR3 DNA sequence: TGCGCCAGCAGCTATGACAGGGTCTACGAGCAGTACTTC.

The chain recombines TRBV13 with TRBJ2-7; 7 bases fit TRBD2. Germline lookup yields CDR1 PRHDT and CDR2 FYEKMQ (reference sequence). CDR3 length: 16 amino acids. Unmatched junction bases numbered 12, after V lost 4 bases and J lost 3 bases. The CDR3 DNA is TGTGCCAGCAGCTCCCTTGGGGCGGGGGACTTCTACGAGCAGTACTTC. Its protein product is CASSSLGAGDFYEQYF.

The J gene is TRBJ2-7, the V gene TRBV29-1; the match to TRBD2 covers 8 bases. CDR3 size: 15 residues. Looked up from germline, CDR1 is SQVTM and CDR2 is ANQGSEA. Trimming at V came to 0 bases and at J to 10 bases, leaving 14 bases not matched to a gene. This CDR3 is CSVEELLGAGGRQYF. The CDR3 DNA reads as TGCAGCGTTGAAGAACTCCTTGGGGCGGGAGGAAGACAGTACTTC.

The V call is TRBV27, the J call TRBJ2-7, with 12 bases matching TRBD2. This CDR3 is 17 amino acids long. With V trimmed by 5 bases and J by 2 bases, 10 bases remained unmatched. The germline gives CDR1 MNHEY, CDR2 SMNVEV (reference sequence). CDR3 protein: CASSISRTSGDPYEQYF. Here the CDR3 DNA reads TGTGCCAGCAGTATTTCCCGGACTAGCGGGGACCCCTACGAGCAGTACTTC.

This clone has just one count. The V and J genes are TRBV7-8 and TRBJ1-2, with D uncertain. V was clipped by 3 bases and J by 4 bases, with 12 bases between them. The CDR3 length is 14 residues. From germline, CDR1 is SGHVS and CDR2 FQNEAQ. Here the CDR3 DNA reads TGTGCCAGCAGCTTGGGAGACCGTTTCTATGGCTACACCTTC. Amino acids: CASSLGDRFYGYTF.

The chain links TRBV25-1 to TRBJ1-4; D gene unclear. The CDR3 sequence is 14 residues long. The germline gives CDR1 MGHDK, CDR2 SYGVNS. Trimming took off 3 bases at V and 8 bases at J, with 13 bases between the two ends. The CDR3 sequence: CASSEEGFGEKLFF. CDR3 in DNA: TGTGCCAGCAGTGAGGAGGGTTTTGGCGAAAAACTGTTTTTT.

This clone was recorded a few times. The CDR3 nucleotides read TGTGCCAGTAGTATAGACCCGATTGCGTATGGCTACACCTTC. It yields the protein CASSIDPIAYGYTF. The chain uses TRBV19 and TRBJ1-2; no clear D gene. V shed 0 bases and J shed 5 bases, with 10 bases lying between them. The CDR3 spans 14 residues. CDR1 is LNHDA, CDR2 SQIVND, per germline (reference sequence). The full variable domain, rest sourced from reference TRBV19 and TRBJ1-2, is DGGITQSPKYLFRKEGQNVTLSCEQNLNHDAMYWYRQDPGQGLRLIYYSQIVNDFQKGDIAEGYSVSREKKESFPLTVTSAQKNPTAFYLCASSIDPIAYGYTFGSGTRLTVV.

The V and J genes are TRBV7-9 and TRBJ2-7; 8 bases match TRBD2. Germline loops: CDR1 SEHNR, CDR2 FQNEAQ (reference sequence). CDR3 length: 15 amino acids. V was pared by 1 base and J by 5 bases, with 7 bases of the junction left unmatched. The CDR3 DNA reads as TGTGCCAGCAGCTTAGTTCTAGCGGGTCGGAACGAGCAGTACTTC. Protein sequence: CASSLVLAGRNEQYF.